This TCR beta chain was sequenced for a study of PD-1 blockade in classical Hodgkin lymphoma. The study's findings and limits: The causes of the repertoire differences, possibly disease activity or prior therapy, remain undefined. With CD4+ cells, TCR diversity rose significantly by C4D1, but not with CD8+ cells. Before treatment, complete responders showed about the same diversity as newly diagnosed patients. Relapsed/refractory patients reportedly had lower baseline diversity than newly diagnosed patients.

Method: immunoSEQ multiplex PCR; TCRdb's copy keeps in-frame clones and lacks some. The sample lists 75,000 to 95,000 clones; more than 80% were seen once. Germline lookup yields CDR1 SGHRS and CDR2 YFSETQ. With 1 base removed from V and 0 bases from J, the gap between germline ends came to 13 bases. This CDR3 region has 16 residues. Details on this clone: Its antigen remains unknown.

Time point meaning: cycle 4 day 1 (C4D1), after more than five weeks of nivolumab. Each patient's relapse followed autologous stem cell transplantation, and brentuximab vedotin exposure varied. The receptor's source is a human donor with classical Hodgkin lymphoma. V is TRBV5-1 and J is TRBJ1-1; D unresolved. The input for sequencing was peripheral blood mononuclear cells (PBMCs), taken before the fourth cycle of nivolumab. CDR3 sequence: CASSLLGPALNTEAFF. Here the CDR3 DNA reads TGCGCCAGCAGCTTGTTAGGTCCGGCCCTGAACACTGAAGCTTTCTTT.